The 9 T cell receptor beta chains in this list originate from one sample, sequenced in a study of blood T cell repertoires in COVID-19. Profiled with immunoSEQ multiplex PCR; TCRdb holds only in-frame clones, not every one. Altogether about 300,000 clones are present, about 88% being singletons, with the ten largest covering about 1.6%. Sequenced: peripheral blood. These receptors were taken from a human donor with COVID-19, enrolled during active disease. The donor label of this sample is uncertain.

The chain joins TRBV3-1 (or the pseudogene TRBV3-2) to TRBJ2-3; 8 bases are a match to TRBD2. The trim removed 2 bases at V and 0 bases at J, leaving 4 bases unmatched. This CDR3 is 16 amino acids long. Germline values: CDR1 LGHDT, CDR2 YNNKEL (reference sequence). The CDR3: CASSQLAGISTDTQYF. DNA of the CDR3: TGTGCCAGCAGCCAATTAGCGGGGATTAGCACAGATACGCAGTATTTT.

The genes are TRBV7-2 and TRBJ2-7; 9 bases map to TRBD2. Germline values: CDR1 SGHTA, CDR2 FQGNSA. Unmatched junction bases numbered 5, after V lost 6 bases and J lost 2 bases. The length of the CDR3 is 14 residues. The CDR3 sequence is CASRGTSLAYEQYF. The CDR3 DNA reads as TGTGCCAGCAGGGGGACTAGCTTAGCCTACGAGCAGTACTTC.

The chain is built from TRBV11-2 and TRBJ1-1, with 8 bases that match TRBD1. This CDR3 is built from 14 residues. Trimming cost V 5 bases and J 5 bases; bases outside gene matches: 7. The germline V gene encodes CDR1 SGHAT and CDR2 FQNNGV. The CDR3 region is CASSHSRGLTEAFF. The DNA for the CDR3 is TGTGCCAGCAGCCACAGCAGGGGGCTGACTGAAGCTTTCTTT.

The chain couples TRBV19 to TRBJ1-1; D remains unclear. The CDR3 consists of 14 residues. Looked up from germline, CDR1 is LNHDA and CDR2 is SQIVND (reference sequence). Trimming shortened V by 3 bases and J by 5 bases, and 13 bases separated the two germline ends. CDR3 protein: CASSMQATVTEAFF. CDR3 nucleotide sequence: TGTGCCAGTAGTATGCAGGCGACCGTGACTGAAGCTTTCTTT.

This clone has only one observation. This rearrangement joins TRBV25-1 to TRBJ2-3, with D possibly matching TRBD2 (5 bases). Germline CDR1 is MGHDK and CDR2 is SYGVNS. The CDR3 is made up of 13 amino acids. Trimming left V 2 bases short and J 6 bases short, with 9 bases between. The CDR3 DNA sequence: TGTGCCAGCAGTGAACCGGGAAAGGATACGCAGTATTTT. This gives the protein CASSEPGKDTQYF.

The chain couples TRBV5-1 to TRBJ2-3; D is unclear. CDR1 and CDR2 (germline): SGHRS, YFSETQ. The CDR3 covers 13 residues. Trimming took 3 bases from V and 2 from J, leaving 7 bases between them. In DNA, the CDR3 is TGCGCCAGCAGCTCCCGTCCCACAGATACGCAGTATTTT. It is translated as CASSSRPTDTQYF.

The chain employs TRBV12-3 or TRBV12-4 and TRBJ1-1; 10 nucleotides line up with TRBD1. After removal of 3 bases from V and 8 bases from J, the junction contained 3 bases not matched to a gene. The CDR3 length is 13 residues. CDR3 sequence: CASSLRQGAEAFF. As DNA, the CDR3 is TGTGCCAGCAGTTTGCGACAGGGGGCGGAAGCTTTCTTT.

The J gene is TRBJ2-2, the V gene TRBV11-3, with 13 bases that match TRBD2. J was trimmed by 7 bases and V by 4 bases; bases with no gene match: 6. This CDR3 is built from 16 residues. The V gene's germline CDR1 is SGHNT and CDR2 YENEEA. CDR3 protein: CASSSGLAGDGGELFF. The CDR3 DNA reads as TGTGCCAGCAGCTCAGGACTAGCGGGAGACGGCGGGGAGCTGTTTTTT.

The chain is built from TRBV7-2 and TRBJ2-3; D gene uncertain. This CDR3 has 14 residues. CDR1 and CDR2 (germline): SGHTA, FQGNSA. V was trimmed by 2 bases and J by 0 bases, leaving 6 bases between them. CDR3 DNA: TGTGCCAGCAGCTTATCCCGGAGCACAGATACGCAGTATTTT. This sequence encodes CASSLSRSTDTQYF.